The sequence of this TCR beta chain was determined in a study of cytomegalovirus exposure and HLA in healthy donors. This clone has just one count. No antigen is known for it. Researchers ran the PCR with 60 Vbeta and 13 Jbeta primers. Data came from immunoSEQ multiplex PCR; TCRdb stores just in-frame clones and leaves some out. The repertoire holds some 220,000 clones, with approximately 90% as singletons. Whole-study results and caveats: Previous analysis showed most TCR beta V segments were productive about 87% or about 30% of the time. Generally TCR sequences proved uncommon, though certain public TCRs appeared in numerous donors. The presence/absence work took it that sequencing depth was about the same across donors. Among donors in an Asian-associated ancestry cluster, a later analysis reportedly found fewer N-insertions than the roughly 610-donor mean.

The source is a young woman in good health and CMV-seronegative. The sample comprised PBMCs.

This CDR3 reads CASSLEEGTEAFF. DNA of the CDR3: TGTGCCAGCAGCTTAGAGGAGGGCACTGAAGCTTTCTTT. The gene calls are TRBV7-9 and TRBJ1-1; D unresolved. Germline lookup yields CDR1 SEHNR and CDR2 FQNEAQ (reference sequence). The CDR3 consists of 13 residues. Trimming pared 1 base from V and 4 bases from J, leaving 7 bases between.